This is a list of T cell receptor beta chains from one sample in a study of beta chain features in type 1 diabetes. The repertoire was sequenced with immunoSEQ multiplex PCR; TCRdb's copy has only in-frame clones and lacks some. The table lists hundreds of thousands of clones, under 15% of them singletons. Sequenced material: naive CD4+ T cells from blood. The receptors were gathered from a man between 18 and 35 years old with type 1 diabetes. Each CDR3 is given with its conserved first and last residue. The D gene is left open where the match is weak. Expanded clones get a size class; other rows say once, few or many, or leave the size out.

clone_size: -; d_call: -; v_call: TRBV29-1; j_call: TRBJ1-5; cdr3_aa: CSVEERGPTSAQHF; cdr3_nt: TGCAGCGTTGAAGAAAGGGGACCGACTTCGGCCCAGCATTTT
clone_size: -; d_call: -; v_call: TRBV30; j_call: TRBJ1-2; cdr3_aa: CAWSVMEGVGYTF; cdr3_nt: TGTGCCTGGAGTGTCATGGAGGGGGTGGGCTACACCTTC
clone_size: -; d_call: TRBD2; v_call: TRBV16; j_call: TRBJ2-1; cdr3_aa: CASSQFTSGGAHEQFF; cdr3_nt: TGTGCCAGCAGCCAATTTACTAGCGGGGGGGCGCATGAGCAGTTCTTC
clone_size: -; d_call: -; v_call: TRBV7-2; j_call: TRBJ1-6; cdr3_aa: CASRLGGYNSPLHF; cdr3_nt: TGTGCCAGCAGGCTAGGGGGGTATAATTCACCCCTCCACTTT
clone_size: few; d_call: -; v_call: TRBV6-5; j_call: TRBJ2-7; cdr3_aa: CASSSLQTPPYEQYF; cdr3_nt: TGTGCCAGCAGTTCCCTACAGACACCACCCTACGAGCAGTACTTC
clone_size: few; d_call: TRBD1; v_call: TRBV30; j_call: TRBJ1-1; cdr3_aa: CAWSPPWDREAFF; cdr3_nt: TGTGCCTGGAGCCCGCCGTGGGACAGGGAAGCTTTCTTT
clone_size: -; d_call: -; v_call: TRBV2; j_call: TRBJ1-2; cdr3_aa: CASSVPKTYGYTF; cdr3_nt: TGTGCCAGCAGTGTGCCCAAAACCTATGGCTACACCTTC
clone_size: few; d_call: -; v_call: TRBV30; j_call: TRBJ2-7; cdr3_aa: CAWSVQGGEQYF; cdr3_nt: TGTGCCTGGAGTGTACAAGGGGGCGAGCAGTACTTC
clone_size: -; d_call: -; v_call: TRBV5-1; j_call: TRBJ2-1; cdr3_aa: CASSVGTSSYNEQFF; cdr3_nt: TGCGCCAGCAGCGTCGGGACCAGCTCCTACAATGAGCAGTTCTTC
clone_size: few; d_call: -; v_call: TRBV5-4; j_call: TRBJ2-1; cdr3_aa: CASSPTGNLEYNEQFF; cdr3_nt: TGTGCCAGCAGCCCAACCGGGAATCTCGAATACAATGAGCAGTTCTTC
clone_size: few; d_call: TRBD1; v_call: TRBV10-3; j_call: TRBJ1-2; cdr3_aa: CAAEDRGGGYTF; cdr3_nt: TGTGCCGCCGAGGACAGGGGTGGAGGCTACACCTTC
clone_size: few; d_call: TRBD2; v_call: TRBV9; j_call: TRBJ2-1; cdr3_aa: CASRPIPSGDNSYNEQFF; cdr3_nt: TGTGCCAGTCGACCTATCCCCAGCGGGGATAACTCCTACAATGAGCAGTTCTTC
clone_size: -; d_call: -; v_call: TRBV30; j_call: TRBJ1-2; cdr3_aa: CAWGPGNYGYTF; cdr3_nt: TGTGCCTGGGGCCCAGGCAACTATGGCTACACCTTC
clone_size: -; d_call: -; v_call: TRBV7-2; j_call: TRBJ1-3; cdr3_aa: CASSLLLTVGNTIYF; cdr3_nt: TGTGCCAGCAGCTTACTGCTGACGGTGGGGAACACCATATATTTT
clone_size: -; d_call: -; v_call: TRBV7-7; j_call: TRBJ2-6; cdr3_aa: CASSSAGANVLTF; cdr3_nt: TGTGCTAGCAGCTCCGCTGGGGCCAACGTCCTGACTTTC
clone_size: few; d_call: -; v_call: TRBV29-1; j_call: TRBJ1-1; cdr3_aa: CTVASSRDVEAFF; cdr3_nt: TGCACCGTGGCTAGTAGCAGGGATGTGGAAGCTTTCTTT
clone_size: few; d_call: -; v_call: TRBV5-1; j_call: TRBJ2-7; cdr3_aa: CASSLAPGAYEQYF; cdr3_nt: TGCGCCAGCAGCTTGGCCCCGGGGGCCTACGAGCAGTACTTC
clone_size: -; d_call: -; v_call: TRBV7-2; j_call: TRBJ2-1; cdr3_aa: CASSTLDRRVGNEQFF; cdr3_nt: TGTGCCAGCAGCACCCTGGACCGCCGGGTTGGTAATGAGCAGTTCTTC
clone_size: -; d_call: -; v_call: TRBV5-4; j_call: TRBJ2-7; cdr3_aa: CASSLVGDPYEQYF; cdr3_nt: TGTGCCAGCAGCTTGGTGGGGGACCCCTACGAGCAGTACTTC
clone_size: few; d_call: -; v_call: TRBV6-6; j_call: TRBJ2-2; cdr3_aa: CASSDGPNDTGELFF; cdr3_nt: TGTGCCAGCAGTGACGGGCCAAATGACACCGGGGAGCTGTTTTTT
clone_size: -; d_call: -; v_call: TRBV29-1; j_call: TRBJ2-1; cdr3_aa: CSVGRGNGNEQFF; cdr3_nt: TGCAGCGTTGGCAGGGGAAATGGGAATGAGCAGTTCTTC
clone_size: few; d_call: -; v_call: TRBV6-5; j_call: TRBJ2-7; cdr3_aa: CASKKGNTAYEQYF; cdr3_nt: TGTGCCAGCAAAAAGGGGAATACGGCCTACGAGCAGTACTTC
clone_size: -; d_call: -; v_call: TRBV18; j_call: TRBJ1-2; cdr3_aa: CASTKQGVGWDYGYTF; cdr3_nt: TGTGCCAGCACGAAACAGGGCGTAGGCTGGGACTATGGCTACACCTTC
clone_size: -; d_call: -; v_call: TRBV10-3; j_call: TRBJ2-1; cdr3_aa: CAISAGQTDEQFF; cdr3_nt: TGTGCCATTTCAGCGGGACAGACCGATGAGCAGTTCTTC
clone_size: -; d_call: TRBD1; v_call: TRBV6-6; j_call: TRBJ2-1; cdr3_aa: CASGPGGAVNEQFF; cdr3_nt: TGTGCCAGCGGCCCAGGGGGCGCGGTTAATGAGCAGTTCTTC